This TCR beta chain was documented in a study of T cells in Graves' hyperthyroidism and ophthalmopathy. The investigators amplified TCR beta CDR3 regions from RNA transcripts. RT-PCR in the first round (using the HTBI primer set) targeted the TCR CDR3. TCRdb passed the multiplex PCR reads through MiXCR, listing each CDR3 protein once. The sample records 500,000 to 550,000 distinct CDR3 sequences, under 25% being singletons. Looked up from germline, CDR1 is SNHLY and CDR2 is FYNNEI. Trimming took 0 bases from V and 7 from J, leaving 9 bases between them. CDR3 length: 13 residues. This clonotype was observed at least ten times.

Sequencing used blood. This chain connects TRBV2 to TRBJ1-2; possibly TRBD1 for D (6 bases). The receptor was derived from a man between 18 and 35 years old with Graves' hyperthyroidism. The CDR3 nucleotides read TGTGCCAGCAGTGAAGCGGTCAGGGGTGGCTACACCTTC. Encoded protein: CASSEAVRGGYTF.